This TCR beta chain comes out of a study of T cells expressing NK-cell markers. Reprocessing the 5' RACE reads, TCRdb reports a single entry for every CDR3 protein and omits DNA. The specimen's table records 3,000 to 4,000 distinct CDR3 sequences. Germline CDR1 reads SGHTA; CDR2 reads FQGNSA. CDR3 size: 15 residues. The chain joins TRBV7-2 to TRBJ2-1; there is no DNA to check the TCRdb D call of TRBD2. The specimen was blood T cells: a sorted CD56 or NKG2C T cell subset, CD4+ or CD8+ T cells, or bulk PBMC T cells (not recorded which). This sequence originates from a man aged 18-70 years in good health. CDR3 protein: CASSQNAQTSGVQFF. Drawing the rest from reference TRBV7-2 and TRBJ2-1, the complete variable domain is GAGVSQSPSNKVTEKGKDVELRCDPISGHTALYWYRQSLGQGLEFLIYFQGNSAPDKSGLPSDRFSAERTGGSVSTLTIQRTQQEDSAVYLCASSQNAQTSGVQFFGPGTRLTVL.